This passage covers 3 T cell receptor beta chains from one sample sequenced in a study of glioma-infiltrating T cells after dendritic cell vaccination. This table comes from immunoSEQ multiplex PCR, and its TCRdb copy is limited to in-frame clones, with some not included. Of 85,000 to 100,000 clones listed, 85% are singletons. Indicated time point: after dendritic cell vaccination, including at tumor progression/relapse. Sequenced here: blood, sampled after dendritic cell vaccination. These receptor sequences come from a human donor with glioblastoma.

This sequence joins TRBV4-1 and TRBJ2-7; TRBD2 matches 14 bases. CDR3 length: 18 residues. CDR1 is MGHRA and CDR2 is YSYEKL in the germline V gene. With V trimmed by 3 bases and J by 3 bases, 10 bases remained unmatched. This CDR3 reads CASSHLPGLAGESYEQYF. For the CDR3, the DNA is TGCGCCAGCAGCCACCTCCCGGGACTAGCGGGAGAGAGCTACGAGCAGTACTTC.

This chain links TRBV2 with TRBJ1-5, with D maybe TRBD1 (5 bases). Germline V lookup: CDR1 SNHLY, CDR2 FYNNEI. Trimming removed 9 bases from V and 5 bases from J, with 14 bases in between. The CDR3 is 13 residues long. Here the CDR3 reads CASKQEIDQPQHF. CDR3 sequence (DNA): TGTGCCAGTAAACAGGAGATAGATCAGCCCCAGCATTTT.

The chain recombines TRBV28 with TRBJ1-2; 10 bases agree with TRBD1. CDR3 length equals 16 residues. Germline CDR1 and CDR2: MDHEN and SYDVKM. Germline trimming cut 7 bases from V and 2 bases from J; bases unmatched to any gene: 10. The CDR3 loop is CASNSPLGQGNYGYTF. Here the CDR3 DNA reads TGTGCCAGCAATTCCCCTCTGGGACAGGGGAACTATGGCTACACCTTC.